Listed here are 20 T cell receptor beta chains from one sample, sequenced in a study of cytomegalovirus exposure and HLA in healthy donors. The primer mix had 60 Vbeta and 13 Jbeta primers. Profiled with immunoSEQ multiplex PCR; TCRdb holds only in-frame clones, not every one. Counted here are 150,000 to 200,000 clones, approximately 82% occurring once; the ten biggest clones make up 7.7%. Sequenced: PBMCs. The receptors derive from a middle-aged woman in good health and CMV-seropositive.

This clone was recorded a few times. The chain couples TRBV29-1 to TRBJ1-3; D not resolved. Looked up from germline, CDR1 is SQVTM and CDR2 is ANQGSEA. The CDR3 length is 13 residues. V was trimmed by 0 bases and J by 8 bases, leaving 11 bases between them. The CDR3 DNA sequence: TGCAGCGTTGAAGATGGCGGGAGAGACACCATATATTTT. Protein: CSVEDGGRDTIYF.

The chain couples TRBV7-2 to TRBJ1-1; TRBD1 matches at 10 bases. Germline V gene sequence: CDR1 SGHTA, CDR2 FQGNSA. Losses at the gene ends were 1 base for V and 5 bases for J; bases not matched to a gene: 4. The CDR3 runs to 15 residues. CDR3 nucleotide sequence: TGTGCCAGCAGCTTAGACGGGACAGGGGAGACTGAAGCTTTCTTT. Its translation is CASSLDGTGETEAFF. Full variable domain (outside the CDR3, taken from reference TRBV7-2 and TRBJ1-1): GAGVSQSPSNKVTEKGKDVELRCDPISGHTALYWYRQSLGQGLEFLIYFQGNSAPDKSGLPSDRFSAERTGGSVSTLTIQRTQQEDSAVYLCASSLDGTGETEAFFGQGTRLTVV.

In this sample, this clone turned up a few times. This rearrangement joins TRBV7-9 to TRBJ1-4; no reliable D call. Germline V gives CDR1 SEHNR, CDR2 FQNEAQ (reference sequence). The CDR3 totals 15 residues. V lost 4 bases, J lost 3 bases, and 12 bases lay in between. The CDR3 nucleotides read TGTGCCAGCAGCTCCTACGAGGAGCCTAATGAAAAACTGTTTTTT. It encodes CASSSYEEPNEKLFF.

The chain combines TRBV4-1 with TRBJ2-1, with 8 bases matching TRBD2. CDR3 size: 18 residues. Germline assignment: CDR1 MGHRA and CDR2 YSYEKL. Trimming took 0 bases from V and 0 from J; bases not matched to a gene: 7. CDR3 amino acids: CASSQDRTGTSSYNEQFF. CDR3 coding DNA: TGCGCCAGCAGCCAAGACCGGACCGGGACTAGCTCCTACAATGAGCAGTTCTTC.

This clone appeared a single time. The chain uses TRBV28 and TRBJ1-4; D is possibly TRBD1 (5 bases). The CDR3 covers 11 residues. The germline V gene encodes CDR1 MDHEN and CDR2 SYDVKM. V lost 6 bases and J lost 12, with 11 bases in between. The CDR3 spells CASSGREELFF. In DNA, the CDR3 is TGTGCCAGCAGCGGCAGGGAAGAACTGTTTTTT. The full variable domain, its missing parts supplied by reference TRBV28 and TRBJ1-4, is DVKVTQSSRYLVKRTGEKVFLECVQDMDHENMFWYRQDPGLGLRLIYFSYDVKMKEKGDIPEGYSVSREKKERFSLILESASTNQTSMYLCASSGREELFFGSGTQLSVL.

This clone occurred a few times. The chain recombines TRBV28 with TRBJ2-3; D might be TRBD1 (6 bases). In germline, CDR1 is MDHEN, CDR2 SYDVKM. V was cut by 3 bases and J by 8 bases, with 12 bases left in between. The CDR3 spans 13 residues. DNA of the CDR3: TGTGCCAGCAGTTTCGGTGTGGGGGCTACGCAGTATTTT. It specifies CASSFGVGATQYF.

The chain joins TRBV15 to TRBJ2-1; 9 bases fit TRBD2. The V segment lost 1 base and the J segment 4 bases; nucleotides outside the gene matches: 5. Germline V gene lookup returns CDR1 LNHNV and CDR2 YYDKDF (reference sequence). This CDR3 is built from 16 residues. CDR3 sequence: CATSRAGLAGYNEQFF. Here the CDR3 DNA reads TGTGCCACCAGCAGAGCCGGGCTAGCGGGATACAATGAGCAGTTCTTC.

This clone was observed a handful of times. The V call is TRBV2, the J call TRBJ2-1, with 7 bases aligning to TRBD2. Germline V gives CDR1 SNHLY, CDR2 FYNNEI. This CDR3 comprises 16 residues. Trimming removed 6 bases from V and 0 bases from J; junction bases left unmatched: 8. CDR3 sequence reads: CASSEVTSVSYNEQFF. The CDR3 DNA is TGTGCCAGCAGCGAGGTAACTAGCGTCTCCTACAATGAGCAGTTCTTC.

The chain joins TRBV11-3 to TRBJ2-1; 10 nucleotides match TRBD2. Trimming cost V 2 bases and J 6 bases; bases outside gene matches: 1. There are 14 residues in the CDR3. CDR1 and CDR2 (germline): SGHNT, YENEEA. The CDR3 region is CASSLRTSGNEQFF. The CDR3 DNA reads TGTGCCAGCAGCTTAAGGACTAGCGGCAATGAGCAGTTCTTC. Together with reference TRBV11-3 and TRBJ2-1, the CDR3 gives the full variable domain: EAGVVQSPRYKIIEKKQPVAFWCNPISGHNTLYWYLQNLGQGPELLIRYENEEAVDDSQLPKDRFSAERLKGVDSTLKIQPAELGDSAVYLCASSLRTSGNEQFFGPGTRLTVL.

This chain joins TRBV7-8 and TRBJ2-3; 8 bases align to TRBD1. CDR1 SGHVS and CDR2 FQNEAQ come from the germline V gene. After removal of 8 bases from V and 4 bases from J, the junction contained 14 bases not matched to a gene. The CDR3 has 16 amino acids. In DNA form, the CDR3 reads TGTGCCAGCGTCCCCGGGACAGGTTATGCGGCAGATACGCAGTATTTT. It codes for CASVPGTGYAADTQYF.

The rearrangement joins TRBV19 to TRBJ1-5, with 9 bases matching TRBD1. V shed 6 bases and J 2 bases; nucleotides not matched to a gene: 26. This CDR3 is built from 22 residues. The germline gives CDR1 LNHDA, CDR2 SQIVND (reference sequence). In nucleotides, the CDR3 is TGTGCCAGTAGCCCCGGACAGGGGAGGGCAGACGGTGTTTTGTTCGGCAATCAGCCCCAGCATTTT. Its protein is CASSPGQGRADGVLFGNQPQHF.

The J gene is TRBJ2-2, the V gene TRBV5-6; 8 positions match TRBD1. With V trimmed by 3 bases and J by 3 bases, 7 bases remained unmatched. Germline lookup yields CDR1 SGHDT and CDR2 YYEEEE. The CDR3 loop spans 16 amino acids. The CDR3: CASSSSGGAYTGELFF. The CDR3 DNA follows: TGTGCCAGCAGCTCCTCAGGGGGCGCGTACACCGGGGAGCTGTTTTTT.

The CDR3 protein is CASTPRGPTDTQYF. The CDR3 DNA follows: TGTGCCAGTACTCCCCGGGGTCCCACAGATACGCAGTATTTT. V gene TRBV19 combines with J gene TRBJ2-3, with a possible D match to TRBD2 (5 bases). This CDR3 region has 14 residues. V gave up 7 bases and J gave up 2 bases, with 13 bases separating them. Germline values: CDR1 LNHDA, CDR2 SQIVND (reference sequence).

The V call is TRBV18, the J call TRBJ2-1; weak D call: TRBD1 (6 bases). Trimming removed 3 bases at V and 4 bases at J, with 10 bases between. The CDR3 runs 14 residues. CDR1 is KGHSH, CDR2 LQKENI, per germline. This chain's CDR3 is CASSPLQGYNEQFF. The CDR3 region has the DNA TGTGCCAGCTCACCCTTACAGGGTTACAATGAGCAGTTCTTC.

The chain is built from TRBV5-1 and TRBJ2-3, with TRBD2 identical over 14 bases. Looked up from germline, CDR1 is SGHRS and CDR2 is YFSETQ. Trimming took 5 bases from V and 6 from J; bases not matched to a gene: 11. The CDR3 runs to 17 residues. The CDR3 sequence: CASRYGTSGSGADTQYF. For the CDR3, the DNA is TGCGCCAGCAGATACGGGACTAGCGGGAGTGGGGCGGATACGCAGTATTTT.

The gene calls are TRBV28 and TRBJ1-1, with 7 bases identical to TRBD1. V trimming: 8 bases; J trimming: 5 bases; junction bases outside the gene matches: 8. Germline V gene data show CDR1 as MDHEN and CDR2 as SYDVKM. This CDR3 spans 13 amino acids. CDR3 region: CASRQGGGTEAFF. In nucleotides, the CDR3 is TGTGCCAGCCGCCAGGGGGGCGGAACTGAAGCTTTCTTT.

The chain recombines TRBV6-5 with TRBJ1-4; perhaps TRBD1 as D (6 bases). Germline values: CDR1 MNHEY, CDR2 SVGAGI. The CDR3 is 12 residues long. The V end was cut by 6 bases, the J end by 6 bases, with 8 bases between. The CDR3 coding sequence is TGTGCCAGCAGGGACAGCTATGAAAAACTGTTTTTT. Translating it yields CASRDSYEKLFF.

The V and J genes are TRBV10-3 and TRBJ2-2, with 8 positions matching TRBD1. CDR1 is ENHRY, CDR2 SYGVKD, per germline. The V segment lost 7 bases and the J segment 1 base; nucleotides outside the gene matches: 5. CDR3 length: 15 amino acids. DNA of the CDR3: TGTGCCATCAAATCCGGGACAGGGAACACCGGGGAGCTGTTTTTT. This translates into CAIKSGTGNTGELFF.

This chain connects TRBV2 to TRBJ2-3, with a weak D call TRBD1 (5 bases). This CDR3 comprises 13 residues. Germline assignment: CDR1 SNHLY and CDR2 FYNNEI. V lost 7 bases to trimming and J lost 4 bases, with 12 bases between them. This CDR3 is CASIQGRADTQYF. The CDR3 nucleotides are TGTGCCAGCATTCAGGGAAGGGCAGATACGCAGTATTTT.

The chain has TRBV4-1 and TRBJ2-3; D might be TRBD2 (5 bases). Trimming took 3 bases from V and 2 from J, leaving 21 bases between them. Germline V gene lookup returns CDR1 MGHRA and CDR2 YSYEKL. The CDR3 runs 18 residues. The CDR3 reads CASSQDPPPAAATDTQYF. The CDR3 DNA reads as TGCGCCAGCAGCCAGGATCCCCCCCCAGCGGCCGCCACAGATACGCAGTATTTT.